The TCR beta chain described here comes from a study of shared clonotypes between healthy human individuals. Study-wide context: The plates for each donor numbered three CD4 naive, three CD4 memory, two CD8 naive and one CD8 memory. The study, taken as a whole, reports: Clonotypes not shared had lower generation probabilities than those common to all four donors.

Caucasian adults living in Nashville, Tennessee, provided all samples. The authors divided CD4+ cells into CD45RA+ naive and CD45RA-negative memory subsets. V was cut by 5 bases and J by 0 bases, with 14 bases left in between. The CDR3 has 15 residues. Germline-derived CDR1 and CDR2 are SEHNR and FQNEAQ (reference sequence). Clones were read by immunoSEQ multiplex PCR, and TCRdb kept only the in-frame ones, dropping some. This sample yields about 1.5 million clones, of which 98% are seen a single time; about 0.45% belongs to the top ten. Concerning this clone itself: Its antigen remains unknown.

This chain links TRBV7-9 with TRBJ2-7; no firm D call. This receptor was identified in a man aged 25 to 40 in good health. Input material: naive CD4+ T cells sorted from blood. Subset of the sample: CD45RA+ positively selected. CDR3: CASSPGNPGSYEQYF. CDR3 coding DNA: TGTGCCAGCAGCCCCGGAAATCCGGGCTCCTACGAGCAGTACTTC.